Included here is one TCR beta chain sequence, with context. TCRdb keeps only in-frame clones here, not all; method: immunoSEQ multiplex PCR. The profile shows 50,000 to 65,000 clones, approximately 91% of them singletons. This entry comes from a study of T cell changes during pregnancy in multiple sclerosis. The J segment lost 4 bases and the V segment lost 4 bases, leaving 7 bases of the junction unmatched. In germline, CDR1 is SNHLY, CDR2 FYNNEI. The CDR3 loop spans 15 amino acids. This receptor was obtained from a female donor with multiple sclerosis, enrolled in a pregnancy study. The sequencing here drew on CD4+ T cells from peripheral blood mononuclear cells, taken in the third trimester of pregnancy. The V gene is TRBV2, the J gene TRBJ1-5, with 7 positions matching TRBD1. The CDR3 reads CASSAGDSWNQPQHF. The CDR3 region has the DNA TGTGCCAGCAGTGCTGGGGACAGTTGGAATCAGCCCCAGCATTTT.